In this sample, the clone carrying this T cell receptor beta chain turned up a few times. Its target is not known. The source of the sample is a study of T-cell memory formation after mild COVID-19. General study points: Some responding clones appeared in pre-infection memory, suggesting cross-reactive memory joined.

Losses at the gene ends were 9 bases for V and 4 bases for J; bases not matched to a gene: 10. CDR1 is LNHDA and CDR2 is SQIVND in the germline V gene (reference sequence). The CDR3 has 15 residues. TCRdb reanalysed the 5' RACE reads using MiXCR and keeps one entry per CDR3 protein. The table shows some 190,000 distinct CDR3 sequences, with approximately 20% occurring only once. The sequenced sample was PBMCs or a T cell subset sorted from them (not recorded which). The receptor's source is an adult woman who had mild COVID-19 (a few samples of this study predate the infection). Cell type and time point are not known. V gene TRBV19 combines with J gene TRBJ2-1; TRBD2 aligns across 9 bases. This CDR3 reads CASRSAGGPYNEQFF. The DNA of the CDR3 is TGTGCCAGCAGGTCGGCGGGGGGGCCGTACAATGAGCAGTTCTTC.